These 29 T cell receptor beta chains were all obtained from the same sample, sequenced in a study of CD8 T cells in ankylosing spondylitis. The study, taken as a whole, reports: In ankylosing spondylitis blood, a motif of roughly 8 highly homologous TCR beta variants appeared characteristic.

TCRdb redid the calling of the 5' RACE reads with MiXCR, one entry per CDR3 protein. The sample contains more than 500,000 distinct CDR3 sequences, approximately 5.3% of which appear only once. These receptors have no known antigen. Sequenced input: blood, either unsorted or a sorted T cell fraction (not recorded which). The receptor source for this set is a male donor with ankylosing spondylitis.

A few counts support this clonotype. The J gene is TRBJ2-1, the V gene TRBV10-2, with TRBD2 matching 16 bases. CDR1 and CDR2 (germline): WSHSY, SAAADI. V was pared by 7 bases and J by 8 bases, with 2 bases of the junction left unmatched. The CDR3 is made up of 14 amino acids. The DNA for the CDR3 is TGCGCCAGCACGGGACTAGCGGGAGGGGATGAGCAGTTCTTC. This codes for CASTGLAGGDEQFF.

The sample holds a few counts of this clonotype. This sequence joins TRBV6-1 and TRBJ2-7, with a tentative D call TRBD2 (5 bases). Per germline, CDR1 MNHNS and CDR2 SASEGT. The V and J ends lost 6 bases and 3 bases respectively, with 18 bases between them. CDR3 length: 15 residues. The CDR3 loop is CASSPSGSRFYEQYF. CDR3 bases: TGTGCCAGCAGCCCATCGGGATCCCGATTCTACGAGCAGTACTTC.

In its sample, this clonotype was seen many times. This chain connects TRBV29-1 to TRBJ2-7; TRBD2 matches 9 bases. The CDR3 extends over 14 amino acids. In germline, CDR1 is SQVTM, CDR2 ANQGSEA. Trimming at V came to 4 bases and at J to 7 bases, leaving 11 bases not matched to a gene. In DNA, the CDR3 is TGCAGCGTTGCTATGGGCGGGAGGGCACTTGAGCAGTACTTC. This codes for CSVAMGGRALEQYF.

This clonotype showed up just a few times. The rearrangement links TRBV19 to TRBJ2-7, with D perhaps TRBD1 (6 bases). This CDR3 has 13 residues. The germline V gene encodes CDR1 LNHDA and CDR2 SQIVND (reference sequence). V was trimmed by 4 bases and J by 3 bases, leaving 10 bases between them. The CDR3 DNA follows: TGTGCCAGTAGTACAACAGGGTTCTACGAGCAGTACTTC. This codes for CASSTTGFYEQYF.

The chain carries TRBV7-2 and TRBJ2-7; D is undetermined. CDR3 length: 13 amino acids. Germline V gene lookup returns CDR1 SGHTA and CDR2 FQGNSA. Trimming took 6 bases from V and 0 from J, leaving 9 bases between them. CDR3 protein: CASSGWSSYEQYF. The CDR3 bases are TGTGCCAGCAGTGGCTGGAGCTCCTACGAGCAGTACTTC.

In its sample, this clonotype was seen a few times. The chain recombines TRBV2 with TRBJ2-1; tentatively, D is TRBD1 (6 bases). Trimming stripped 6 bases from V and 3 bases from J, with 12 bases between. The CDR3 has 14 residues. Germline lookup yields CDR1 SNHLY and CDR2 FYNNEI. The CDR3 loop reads CASSTQGYYNEQFF. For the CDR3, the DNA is TGTGCCAGCAGCACACAGGGTTACTACAATGAGCAGTTCTTC.

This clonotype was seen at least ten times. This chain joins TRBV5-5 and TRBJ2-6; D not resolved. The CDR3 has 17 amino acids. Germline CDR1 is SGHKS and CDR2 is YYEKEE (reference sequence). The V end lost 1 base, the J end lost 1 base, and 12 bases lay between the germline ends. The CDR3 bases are TGTGCCAGCAGCTTGAAGGGCCCCCCATCTGGGGCCAACGTCCTGACTTTC. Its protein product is CASSLKGPPSGANVLTF.

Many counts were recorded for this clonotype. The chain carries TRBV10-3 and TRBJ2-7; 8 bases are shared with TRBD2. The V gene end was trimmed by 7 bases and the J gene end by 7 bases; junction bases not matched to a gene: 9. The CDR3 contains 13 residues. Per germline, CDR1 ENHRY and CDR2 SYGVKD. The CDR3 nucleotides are TGTGCCATCAAACCGGGAGGGCCCGGGGAGCAGTACTTC. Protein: CAIKPGGPGEQYF.

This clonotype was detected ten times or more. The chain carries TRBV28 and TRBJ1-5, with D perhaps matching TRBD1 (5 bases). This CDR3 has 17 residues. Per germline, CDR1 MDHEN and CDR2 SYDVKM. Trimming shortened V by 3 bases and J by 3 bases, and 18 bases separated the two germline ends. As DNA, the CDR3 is TGTGCCAGCAGTTTCATGAGGGCCGGGACGAACAATCAGCCCCAGCATTTT. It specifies CASSFMRAGTNNQPQHF. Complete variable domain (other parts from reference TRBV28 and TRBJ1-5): DVKVTQSSRYLVKRTGEKVFLECVQDMDHENMFWYRQDPGLGLRLIYFSYDVKMKEKGDIPEGYSVSREKKERFSLILESASTNQTSMYLCASSFMRAGTNNQPQHFGDGTRLSIL.

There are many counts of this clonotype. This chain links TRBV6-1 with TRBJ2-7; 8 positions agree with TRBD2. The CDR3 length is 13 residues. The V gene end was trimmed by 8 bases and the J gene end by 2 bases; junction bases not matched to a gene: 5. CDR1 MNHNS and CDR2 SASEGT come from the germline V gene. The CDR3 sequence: CASGAGATYEQYF. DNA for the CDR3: TGTGCCAGCGGAGCGGGGGCAACCTACGAGCAGTACTTC.

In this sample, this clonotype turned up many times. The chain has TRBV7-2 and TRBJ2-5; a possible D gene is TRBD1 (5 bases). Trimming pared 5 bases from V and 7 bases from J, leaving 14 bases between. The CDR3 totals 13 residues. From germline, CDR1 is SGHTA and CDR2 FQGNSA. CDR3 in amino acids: CASSATGGATQYF. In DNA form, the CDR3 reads TGTGCCAGCAGCGCCACAGGTGGTGCGACCCAGTACTTC.

The CDR3 coding sequence is TGCGCCAGCGCCCTAGGACTAGCGGGAAGCTACGAGCAGTACTTC. It specifies CASALGLAGSYEQYF. The chain joins TRBV4-1 to TRBJ2-7; 12 positions match TRBD2. This CDR3 is 15 amino acids long. After removal of 8 bases from V and 3 bases from J, the junction contained 8 bases not matched to a gene. Germline-derived CDR1 and CDR2 are MGHRA and YSYEKL.

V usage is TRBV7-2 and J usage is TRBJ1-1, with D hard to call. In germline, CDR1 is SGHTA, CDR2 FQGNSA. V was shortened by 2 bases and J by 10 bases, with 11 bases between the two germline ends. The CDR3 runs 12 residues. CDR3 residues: CASSLSTAPAFF. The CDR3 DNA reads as TGTGCCAGCAGCTTATCGACCGCTCCAGCTTTCTTT. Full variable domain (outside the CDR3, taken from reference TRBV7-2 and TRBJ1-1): GAGVSQSPSNKVTEKGKDVELRCDPISGHTALYWYRQSLGQGLEFLIYFQGNSAPDKSGLPSDRFSAERTGGSVSTLTIQRTQQEDSAVYLCASSLSTAPAFFGQGTRLTVV.

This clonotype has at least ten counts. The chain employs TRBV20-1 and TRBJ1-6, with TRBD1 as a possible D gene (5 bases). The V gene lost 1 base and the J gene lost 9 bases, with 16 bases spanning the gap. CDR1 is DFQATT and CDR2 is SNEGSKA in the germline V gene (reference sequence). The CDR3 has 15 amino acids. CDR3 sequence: CSARVSREGSSPLHF. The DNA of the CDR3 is TGCAGTGCTAGAGTTTCCAGAGAGGGGAGTTCACCCCTCCACTTT.

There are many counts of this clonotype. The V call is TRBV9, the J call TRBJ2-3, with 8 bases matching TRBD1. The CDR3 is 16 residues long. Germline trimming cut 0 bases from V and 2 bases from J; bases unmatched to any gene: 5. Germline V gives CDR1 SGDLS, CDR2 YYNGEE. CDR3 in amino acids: CASSVDRTGYTDTQYF. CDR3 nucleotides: TGTGCCAGCAGCGTAGACAGGACAGGGTACACAGATACGCAGTATTTT.

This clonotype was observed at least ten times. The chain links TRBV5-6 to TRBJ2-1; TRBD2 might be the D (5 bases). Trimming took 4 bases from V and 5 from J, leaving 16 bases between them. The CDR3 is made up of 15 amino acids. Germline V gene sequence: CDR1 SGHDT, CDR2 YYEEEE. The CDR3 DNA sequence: TGTGCCAGCAGCCGCGACTATTTTTCAGACAATGAGCAGTTCTTC. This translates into CASSRDYFSDNEQFF. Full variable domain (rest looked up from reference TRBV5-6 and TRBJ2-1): DAGVTQSPTHLIKTRGQQVTLRCSPKSGHDTVSWYQQALGQGPQFIFQYYEEEERQRGNFPDRFSGHQFPNYSSELNVNALLLGDSALYLCASSRDYFSDNEQFFGPGTRLTVL.

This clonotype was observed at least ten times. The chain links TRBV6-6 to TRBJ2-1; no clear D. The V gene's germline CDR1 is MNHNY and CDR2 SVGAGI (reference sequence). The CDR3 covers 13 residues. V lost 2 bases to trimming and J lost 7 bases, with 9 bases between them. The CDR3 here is CASSYVSRNEQFF. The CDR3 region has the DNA TGTGCCAGCAGTTACGTCTCTAGGAATGAGCAGTTCTTC.

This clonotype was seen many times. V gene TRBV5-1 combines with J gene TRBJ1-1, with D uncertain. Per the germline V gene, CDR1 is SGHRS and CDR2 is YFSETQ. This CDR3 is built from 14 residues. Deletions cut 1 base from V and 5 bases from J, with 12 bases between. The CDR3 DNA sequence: TGCGCCAGCAGCTTGAAGGGTGCTGATACTGAAGCTTTCTTT. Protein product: CASSLKGADTEAFF. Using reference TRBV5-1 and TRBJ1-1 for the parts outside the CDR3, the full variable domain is KAGVTQTPRYLIKTRGQQVTLSCSPISGHRSVSWYQQTPGQGLQFLFEYFSETQRNKGNFPGRFSGRQFSNSRSEMNVSTLELGDSALYLCASSLKGADTEAFFGQGTRLTVV.

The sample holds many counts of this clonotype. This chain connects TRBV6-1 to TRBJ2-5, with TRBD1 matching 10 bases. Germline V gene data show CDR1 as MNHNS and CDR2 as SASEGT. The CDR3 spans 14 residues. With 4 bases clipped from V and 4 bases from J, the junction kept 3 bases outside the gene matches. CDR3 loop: CASSGRQGAETQYF. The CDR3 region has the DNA TGTGCCAGCAGTGGCAGACAGGGGGCAGAGACCCAGTACTTC.

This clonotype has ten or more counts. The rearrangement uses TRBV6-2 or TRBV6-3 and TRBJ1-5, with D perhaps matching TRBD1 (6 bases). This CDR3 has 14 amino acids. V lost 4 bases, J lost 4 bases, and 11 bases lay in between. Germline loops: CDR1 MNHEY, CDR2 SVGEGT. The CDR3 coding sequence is TGTGCCAGCAGTTTACAGGGAAGAAATCAGCCCCAGCATTTT. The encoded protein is CASSLQGRNQPQHF.

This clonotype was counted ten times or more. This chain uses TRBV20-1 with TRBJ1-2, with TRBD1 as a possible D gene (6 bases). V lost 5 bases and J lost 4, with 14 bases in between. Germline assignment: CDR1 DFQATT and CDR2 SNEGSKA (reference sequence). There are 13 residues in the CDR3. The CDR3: CSASRGGGYGYTF. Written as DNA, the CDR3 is TGCAGTGCTTCCCGGGGAGGGGGCTATGGCTACACCTTC.

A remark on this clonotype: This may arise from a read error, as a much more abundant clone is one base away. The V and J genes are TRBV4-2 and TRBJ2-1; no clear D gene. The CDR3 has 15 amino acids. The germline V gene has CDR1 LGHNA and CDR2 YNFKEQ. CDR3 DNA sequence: TGTGCCAGCCGCCAAGATTCCGACACTTACAATGAGCAGTTCTTC. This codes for CASRQDSDTYNEQFF.

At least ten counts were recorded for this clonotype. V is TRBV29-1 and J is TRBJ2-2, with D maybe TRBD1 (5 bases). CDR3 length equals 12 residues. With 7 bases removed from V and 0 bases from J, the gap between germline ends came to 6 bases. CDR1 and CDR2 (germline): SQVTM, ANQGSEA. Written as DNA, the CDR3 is TGCAGCGGGACACCGAACACCGGGGAGCTGTTTTTT. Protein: CSGTPNTGELFF.

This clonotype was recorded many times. The CDR3 loop reads CATVTPLDYEQYF. The CDR3 DNA reads as TGTGCCACCGTGACACCGCTGGACTACGAGCAGTACTTC. The V and J genes are TRBV6-1 and TRBJ2-7, with D unclear. The germline V gene encodes CDR1 MNHNS and CDR2 SASEGT. V was trimmed by 10 bases and J by 3 bases, leaving 16 bases between them. CDR3 length: 13 amino acids.

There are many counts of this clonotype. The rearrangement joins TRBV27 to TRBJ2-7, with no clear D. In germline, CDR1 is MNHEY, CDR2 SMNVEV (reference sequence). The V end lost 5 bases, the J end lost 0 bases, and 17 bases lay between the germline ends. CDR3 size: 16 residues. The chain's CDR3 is CASSPAKLSGSYEQYF. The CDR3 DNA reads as TGTGCCAGCAGTCCCGCAAAGCTGAGTGGCTCCTACGAGCAGTACTTC.

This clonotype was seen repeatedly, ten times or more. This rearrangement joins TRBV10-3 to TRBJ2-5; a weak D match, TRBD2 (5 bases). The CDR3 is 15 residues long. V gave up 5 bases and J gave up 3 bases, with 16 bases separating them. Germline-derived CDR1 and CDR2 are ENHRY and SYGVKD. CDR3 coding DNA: TGTGCCATCAGTAAGCTTTTAGCGTGGGAAGAGACCCAGTACTTC. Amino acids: CAISKLLAWEETQYF.

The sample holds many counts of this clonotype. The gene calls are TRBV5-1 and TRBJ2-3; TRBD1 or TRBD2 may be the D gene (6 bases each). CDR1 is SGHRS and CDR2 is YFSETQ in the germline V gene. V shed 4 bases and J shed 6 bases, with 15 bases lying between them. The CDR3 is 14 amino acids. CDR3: CASSPAGGSDTQYF. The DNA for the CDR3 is TGCGCCAGCAGCCCGGCCGGGGGCTCGGATACGCAGTATTTT. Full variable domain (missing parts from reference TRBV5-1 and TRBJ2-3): KAGVTQTPRYLIKTRGQQVTLSCSPISGHRSVSWYQQTPGQGLQFLFEYFSETQRNKGNFPGRFSGRQFSNSRSEMNVSTLELGDSALYLCASSPAGGSDTQYFGPGTRLTVL.

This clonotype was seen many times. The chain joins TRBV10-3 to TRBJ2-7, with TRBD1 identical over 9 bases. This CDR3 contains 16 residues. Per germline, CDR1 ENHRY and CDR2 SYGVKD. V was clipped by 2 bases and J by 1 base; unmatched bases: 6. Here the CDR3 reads CAISETPGQGSYEQYF. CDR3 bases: TGTGCCATCAGTGAGACGCCGGGACAGGGATCCTACGAGCAGTACTTC.

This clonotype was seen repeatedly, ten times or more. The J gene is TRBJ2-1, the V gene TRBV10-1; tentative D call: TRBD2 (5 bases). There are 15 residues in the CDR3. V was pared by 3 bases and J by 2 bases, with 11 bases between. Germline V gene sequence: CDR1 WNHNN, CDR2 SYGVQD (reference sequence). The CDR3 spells CASSEKSGAYNEQFF. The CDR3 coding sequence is TGCGCCAGCAGTGAAAAAAGCGGAGCCTACAATGAGCAGTTCTTC.